The next 7 T cell receptor beta chains were all read from a single sample in a study of graft-versus-host responses after intestinal transplantation. The method was immunoSEQ multiplex PCR; TCRdb's version includes in-frame clones alone and lacks a portion of them. The sample lists 80,000 to 100,000 clones; around 83% were seen once. These receptors are not linked to any known antigen. This specimen was unstimulated CD8+ T cells sorted from spleen or lymph node cells, taken before intestinal transplant. The receptor set was obtained from a human donor who received an intestinal transplant.

This clone showed up just a few times. This chain links TRBV7-8 with TRBJ2-3; no clear D. Per the germline V gene, CDR1 is SGHVS and CDR2 is FQNEAQ. The CDR3 contains 13 residues. V was shortened by 6 bases and J by 6 bases, with 13 bases between the two germline ends. CDR3 residues: CASRVETPDTQYF. In DNA, the CDR3 is TGTGCCAGCAGGGTAGAAACGCCGGATACGCAGTATTTT.

This sequence joins TRBV27 and TRBJ1-5, with 10 bases that match TRBD1. The germline V gene encodes CDR1 MNHEY and CDR2 SMNVEV (reference sequence). V was clipped by 4 bases and J by 7 bases; unmatched bases: 1. The CDR3 loop spans 13 amino acids. CDR3 nucleotide sequence: TGTGCCAGCAGTTGGGGACAGGGGCAGCCCCAGCATTTT. It encodes CASSWGQGQPQHF.

This chain joins TRBV18 and TRBJ1-5, with TRBD1 matching 10 bases. Germline CDR1 KGHSH, CDR2 LQKENI. There are 17 residues in the CDR3. V was pared by 3 bases and J by 5 bases, with 10 bases of the junction left unmatched. The CDR3 loop reads CASSPSPGTGADQPQHF. CDR3 DNA: TGTGCCAGCTCACCTAGTCCCGGGACAGGGGCCGATCAGCCCCAGCATTTT.

The chain employs TRBV5-6 and TRBJ1-6; TRBD1 agrees at 9 bases. The J segment lost 5 bases and the V segment lost 0 bases, leaving 3 bases of the junction unmatched. This CDR3 has 16 residues. CDR1 is SGHDT, CDR2 YYEEEE, per germline. DNA of the CDR3: TGTGCCAGCAGCTTGGGACAGGGGGGGAATAATTCACCCCTCCACTTT. Translation: CASSLGQGGNNSPLHF. The variable domain in full, completed from reference TRBV5-6 and TRBJ1-6, reads DAGVTQSPTHLIKTRGQQVTLRCSPKSGHDTVSWYQQALGQGPQFIFQYYEEEERQRGNFPDRFSGHQFPNYSSELNVNALLLGDSALYLCASSLGQGGNNSPLHFGNGTRLTVT.

This clone came up once. The chain employs TRBV7-2 and TRBJ2-5, with no clear D. Per germline, CDR1 SGHTA and CDR2 FQGNSA. Trimming shortened V by 1 base and J by 2 bases, and 11 bases separated the two germline ends. The CDR3 spans 15 residues. CDR3 loop: CASSLVAVPQETQYF. Here the CDR3 DNA reads TGTGCCAGCAGCTTAGTGGCCGTTCCTCAAGAGACCCAGTACTTC.

The rearrangement uses TRBV6-5 and TRBJ2-7, with D possibly matching TRBD1 (6 bases). This CDR3 has 13 residues. Deletions cut 2 bases from V and 4 bases from J, with 9 bases between. Germline assignment: CDR1 MNHEY and CDR2 SVGAGI. The CDR3 is CASSYHTGYEQYF. As DNA, the CDR3 is TGTGCCAGCAGTTACCACACAGGGTACGAGCAGTACTTC.

This clone occurred once. This rearrangement joins TRBV5-1 to TRBJ2-7; D uncertain. The CDR3 totals 14 residues. Germline lookup yields CDR1 SGHRS and CDR2 YFSETQ. Trimming removed 0 bases at V and 1 base at J, with 8 bases between. CDR3 sequence (DNA): TGCGCCAGCAGCTTGGAGACGGAGTCCTACGAGCAGTACTTC. Protein: CASSLETESYEQYF.